These T cell receptor beta chains were read from a single sample in a study of a mutant IDH1 vaccine in newly diagnosed glioma. Their antigen targets remain unknown. Data came from immunoSEQ multiplex PCR; TCRdb stores just in-frame clones and leaves some out. The table records roughly 61,000 clones, roughly 80% of them present only once. The sample here was PBMCs, taken from a glioma patient whose treatment included an IDH1 peptide vaccine. These receptors all come from a man between 50 and 59 years old with glioma. Each CDR3 is given with its conserved first and last residue. Each record gives: V gene, J gene, clone size, D gene, CDR3 DNA, CDR3 protein. D genes are given only for firm matches. Where a row states a size, it is once, few, many or the class of an expanded clone; other rows omit it.

v_gene: TRBV28; j_gene: TRBJ2-7; abundance: -; d_gene: -; CDR3nt: TGTGCCAGCAGTCCCTTTCAGACGAATGTGTACGAGCAGTACTTC; CDR3aa: CASSPFQTNVYEQYF
v_gene: TRBV6-1; j_gene: TRBJ1-4; abundance: -; d_gene: TRBD1; CDR3nt: TGTGCCAGCAGTATTACAGGGGGCAAAAGGGAAAAACTGTTTTTT; CDR3aa: CASSITGGKREKLFF
v_gene: TRBV7-9; j_gene: TRBJ2-5; abundance: -; d_gene: TRBD2; CDR3nt: TGTGCCAGCAGCCCACTAGCGGCGGAGACCCAGTACTTC; CDR3aa: CASSPLAAETQYF
v_gene: TRBV2; j_gene: TRBJ2-5; abundance: -; d_gene: -; CDR3nt: TGTGCCAGCAGTGCGGGGAAAGAGACCCAGTACTTC; CDR3aa: CASSAGKETQYF
v_gene: TRBV27; j_gene: TRBJ1-2; abundance: -; d_gene: -; CDR3nt: TGTGCCAGCAGTCACGACGGGTCTATGTGGGACACCTTC; CDR3aa: CASSHDGSMWDTF
v_gene: TRBV29-1; j_gene: TRBJ1-4; abundance: -; d_gene: -; CDR3nt: TGCAGCGCCGGCCGGGACCGCGAAAAACTGTTTTTT; CDR3aa: CSAGRDREKLFF
v_gene: TRBV2; j_gene: TRBJ1-1; abundance: once; d_gene: -; CDR3nt: TGTGCCAGCATAATTAGGGGTAACACTGAAGCTTTCTTT; CDR3aa: CASIIRGNTEAFF
v_gene: TRBV6-1; j_gene: TRBJ2-2; abundance: -; d_gene: -; CDR3nt: TGTGCCAGCAGTGACCCAGGGACGGCGGGCGGGGAGCTGTTTTTT; CDR3aa: CASSDPGTAGGELFF
v_gene: TRBV7-9; j_gene: TRBJ2-5; abundance: few; d_gene: -; CDR3nt: TGTGCCAGCAGCTTAAGATTTGGGGACGGGGAGACCCAGTACTTC; CDR3aa: CASSLRFGDGETQYF
v_gene: TRBV2; j_gene: TRBJ1-1; abundance: -; d_gene: -; CDR3nt: TGTGCCAGCAGTGTAGCCCCAGCATACACTGAAGCTTTCTTT; CDR3aa: CASSVAPAYTEAFF
v_gene: TRBV2; j_gene: TRBJ2-7; abundance: -; d_gene: TRBD2; CDR3nt: TGTGCCAGCGTCCCGACTAGCGGGGCCTACGAGCAGTACTTC; CDR3aa: CASVPTSGAYEQYF
v_gene: TRBV29-1; j_gene: TRBJ2-7; abundance: -; d_gene: -; CDR3nt: TGCAGCGTAGGGCTGCCAGGGGCCTACGAGCAGTACTTC; CDR3aa: CSVGLPGAYEQYF
v_gene: TRBV7-6; j_gene: TRBJ2-7; abundance: -; d_gene: -; CDR3nt: TGTGCCAGCAGCTCCCTGGGCCACGAGCAGTACTTC; CDR3aa: CASSSLGHEQYF
v_gene: TRBV5-4; j_gene: TRBJ2-5; abundance: -; d_gene: TRBD2; CDR3nt: TGTGCCAGCAGCCTCCTACTAGCGGGAAGGATGGTAGAGACCCAGTACTTC; CDR3aa: CASSLLLAGRMVETQYF
v_gene: TRBV5-1; j_gene: TRBJ1-4; abundance: -; d_gene: -; CDR3nt: TGCGCCAGCAGCTCCCAACAGGCTTTGAATGAAAAACTGTTTTTT; CDR3aa: CASSSQQALNEKLFF
v_gene: TRBV7-9; j_gene: TRBJ2-3; abundance: -; d_gene: -; CDR3nt: TGTGCCAGCAGGTCCGGGACGGCGAGCACAGATACGCAGTATTTT; CDR3aa: CASRSGTASTDTQYF
v_gene: TRBV10-3; j_gene: TRBJ1-4; abundance: -; d_gene: TRBD1; CDR3nt: TGTGCCATCAGTGAGTCCGTGGACAGGGGTGAAAAACTGTTTTTT; CDR3aa: CAISESVDRGEKLFF
v_gene: TRBV7-9; j_gene: TRBJ2-5; abundance: once; d_gene: -; CDR3nt: TGTGCCAGCAGCCGAGGGACCCAAGAGACCCAGTACTTC; CDR3aa: CASSRGTQETQYF
v_gene: TRBV7-9; j_gene: TRBJ2-7; abundance: -; d_gene: TRBD1; CDR3nt: TGTGCCAGCAGCTTACAGGGGGCAAGTTACGAGCAGTACTTC; CDR3aa: CASSLQGASYEQYF
v_gene: TRBV7-2; j_gene: TRBJ2-7; abundance: -; d_gene: TRBD2; CDR3nt: TGTGCCAGCAGCTCAAGATCCGGGACTAGCGGGGGGGGCACCTACGAGCAGTACTTC; CDR3aa: CASSSRSGTSGGGTYEQYF
v_gene: TRBV19; j_gene: TRBJ1-4; abundance: -; d_gene: -; CDR3nt: TGTGCCACTTCTCAGGCGTTTAATGAAAAACTGTTTTTT; CDR3aa: CATSQAFNEKLFF
v_gene: TRBV9; j_gene: TRBJ2-7; abundance: -; d_gene: -; CDR3nt: TGTGCCAGCAGCGTAGCTTTGTCTCTAGTTCGACTTCGCGGCCAGTACTTC; CDR3aa: CASSVALSLVRLRGQYF
v_gene: TRBV13; j_gene: TRBJ2-6; abundance: -; d_gene: -; CDR3nt: TGTGCCAGCTTGCGAGTCGGGGCCAACGTCCTGACTTTC; CDR3aa: CASLRVGANVLTF
v_gene: TRBV7-2; j_gene: TRBJ1-5; abundance: -; d_gene: -; CDR3nt: TGTGCCAGCAGCTTAGACGGGATTGAGAGCAATCAGCCCCAGCATTTT; CDR3aa: CASSLDGIESNQPQHF
v_gene: TRBV11-2; j_gene: TRBJ2-1; abundance: once; d_gene: TRBD1; CDR3nt: TGTGCCAGCAGCTCCCACAGGGGTAGGGACAATGAGCAGTTCTTC; CDR3aa: CASSSHRGRDNEQFF
v_gene: TRBV29-1; j_gene: TRBJ2-2; abundance: -; d_gene: -; CDR3nt: TGCAGCACATTCGGGTCGCCTAACACCGGGGAGCTGTTTTTT; CDR3aa: CSTFGSPNTGELFF
v_gene: TRBV2; j_gene: TRBJ2-7; abundance: -; d_gene: -; CDR3nt: TGTGCCAGCAGCGGGGTGGGCAGGGCATCCTACGAGCAGTACTTC; CDR3aa: CASSGVGRASYEQYF
v_gene: TRBV5-1; j_gene: TRBJ2-5; abundance: -; d_gene: -; CDR3nt: TGCGCCAGCAGCTCCGGGACGGTACAAGAGACCCAGTACTTC; CDR3aa: CASSSGTVQETQYF
v_gene: TRBV5-4; j_gene: TRBJ2-1; abundance: -; d_gene: TRBD2; CDR3nt: TGTGCCAGCAGCTTAGGGACTAGCGGCTACAATGAGCAGTTCTTC; CDR3aa: CASSLGTSGYNEQFF
v_gene: TRBV18; j_gene: TRBJ1-4; abundance: -; d_gene: -; CDR3nt: TGTGCCAGCTCCCTGGACTCTTATGAAAAACTGTTTTTT; CDR3aa: CASSLDSYEKLFF
v_gene: TRBV4-3; j_gene: TRBJ1-6; abundance: -; d_gene: -; CDR3nt: TGCGCCAGCAGCCAAGATCGGGGGGCCTATAATTCACCCCTCCACTTT; CDR3aa: CASSQDRGAYNSPLHF
v_gene: TRBV11-1; j_gene: TRBJ2-2; abundance: -; d_gene: -; CDR3nt: TGTGCCAGCGTACACCTGAACACCGGGGAGCTGTTTTTT; CDR3aa: CASVHLNTGELFF
v_gene: TRBV6-5; j_gene: TRBJ2-2; abundance: -; d_gene: -; CDR3nt: TGTGCCAGTGGACTGGGACTCCTATCCACCGGGGAGCTGTTTTTT; CDR3aa: CASGLGLLSTGELFF
v_gene: TRBV15; j_gene: TRBJ1-1; abundance: -; d_gene: -; CDR3nt: TGTGCCACCAGCAGAGGCGGGGCGGGGAAAACTGAAGCTTTCTTT; CDR3aa: CATSRGGAGKTEAFF
v_gene: TRBV5-4; j_gene: TRBJ2-1; abundance: -; d_gene: TRBD2; CDR3nt: TGTGCCAGCAGCCAAGATCGGACTAGCGGTTCCAATGAGCAGTTCTTC; CDR3aa: CASSQDRTSGSNEQFF
v_gene: TRBV10-2; j_gene: TRBJ2-2; abundance: -; d_gene: -; CDR3nt: TGCGCCAGCAACGGCGGGGGCAACACCGGGGAGCTGTTTTTT; CDR3aa: CASNGGGNTGELFF
v_gene: TRBV5-1; j_gene: TRBJ1-5; abundance: -; d_gene: -; CDR3nt: TGCGCCAGCAGCTTGTTTGGAAGTGGAGACCAGCCCCAGCATTTT; CDR3aa: CASSLFGSGDQPQHF
v_gene: TRBV2; j_gene: TRBJ1-2; abundance: -; d_gene: -; CDR3nt: TGTGCCAGTTCCCCGACAGAGCTCGGCTACACCTTC; CDR3aa: CASSPTELGYTF
v_gene: TRBV27; j_gene: TRBJ2-7; abundance: once; d_gene: TRBD2; CDR3nt: TGTGCCAGCAGTTCGTCTAGCGGGAGGGTCTACGAGCAGTACTTC; CDR3aa: CASSSSSGRVYEQYF
v_gene: TRBV6-6; j_gene: TRBJ2-1; abundance: -; d_gene: -; CDR3nt: TGTGCCAGCAGTACCTTAGCTTCGGACAACTATGAGCAGTTCTTC; CDR3aa: CASSTLASDNYEQFF
v_gene: TRBV6-6; j_gene: TRBJ2-7; abundance: -; d_gene: TRBD2; CDR3nt: TGTGCCAGCAGTCGGTCTAGCGGGGGGGCTGGAGAGCAGTACTTC; CDR3aa: CASSRSSGGAGEQYF
v_gene: TRBV10-3; j_gene: TRBJ2-3; abundance: once; d_gene: TRBD2; CDR3nt: TGTGCCATCAGTGACTTACTAGCGGGGAGCACAGATACGCAGTATTTT; CDR3aa: CAISDLLAGSTDTQYF
v_gene: TRBV2; j_gene: TRBJ1-4; abundance: -; d_gene: -; CDR3nt: TGTGCCAGCAGGTCTAATGAAAAACTGTTTTTT; CDR3aa: CASRSNEKLFF
v_gene: TRBV14; j_gene: TRBJ2-1; abundance: -; d_gene: TRBD1; CDR3nt: TGTGCCAGCAGCGGACGAACAGGGGGGCAATACAATGAGCAGTTCTTC; CDR3aa: CASSGRTGGQYNEQFF
v_gene: TRBV9; j_gene: TRBJ2-7; abundance: once; d_gene: TRBD2; CDR3nt: TGTGCCAGCAGTACGGGACTAGCGGGAGTCGAGCAGTACTTC; CDR3aa: CASSTGLAGVEQYF
v_gene: TRBV11-2; j_gene: TRBJ1-1; abundance: -; d_gene: -; CDR3nt: TGTGCCAGCAGCCCACAGGGTGAAGCTTTCTTT; CDR3aa: CASSPQGEAFF
v_gene: TRBV27; j_gene: TRBJ1-5; abundance: -; d_gene: -; CDR3nt: TGTGCCAGCAGCCCCTCTGTCGGGGTTGTGAGCAATCAGCCCCAGCATTTT; CDR3aa: CASSPSVGVVSNQPQHF
v_gene: TRBV27; j_gene: TRBJ1-5; abundance: -; d_gene: -; CDR3nt: TGTGCCAGCAGTTTAGCACCCAATCAGCCCCAGCATTTT; CDR3aa: CASSLAPNQPQHF
v_gene: TRBV27; j_gene: TRBJ1-4; abundance: -; d_gene: -; CDR3nt: TGTGCCGCGGGTAGGGGGGGTGAAAAACTGTTTTTT; CDR3aa: CAAGRGGEKLFF
v_gene: TRBV7-9; j_gene: TRBJ2-3; abundance: once; d_gene: -; CDR3nt: TGTGCCAGCAGCCAACAAGGGGGGGCAATGATCACAGATACGCAGTATTTT; CDR3aa: CASSQQGGAMITDTQYF
v_gene: TRBV9; j_gene: TRBJ2-1; abundance: -; d_gene: -; CDR3nt: TGTGCCAGCAGCGTAGGAGTCTCATCCTACAATGAGCAGTTCTTC; CDR3aa: CASSVGVSSYNEQFF
v_gene: TRBV6-1; j_gene: TRBJ1-3; abundance: few; d_gene: -; CDR3nt: TGTGCCAGCAGTGAAGCAGGGCCGATCGGAAACACCATATATTTT; CDR3aa: CASSEAGPIGNTIYF
v_gene: TRBV15; j_gene: TRBJ1-6; abundance: -; d_gene: TRBD1; CDR3nt: TGTGCCACCAGCAGAGATTTGGGACAGAGGAATTCACCCCTCCACTTT; CDR3aa: CATSRDLGQRNSPLHF
v_gene: TRBV7-8; j_gene: TRBJ1-1; abundance: once; d_gene: -; CDR3nt: TGTGCCAGCAGCCCGGACACCTACACTGAAGCTTTCTTT; CDR3aa: CASSPDTYTEAFF
v_gene: TRBV30; j_gene: TRBJ1-6; abundance: once; d_gene: -; CDR3nt: TGTGCCTGGAGTTCGGGTGTTTATAATTCACCCCTCCACTTT; CDR3aa: CAWSSGVYNSPLHF
v_gene: TRBV19; j_gene: TRBJ1-4; abundance: few; d_gene: -; CDR3nt: TGTGCCAGTAGTGCCATCGAAAAACTGTTTTTT; CDR3aa: CASSAIEKLFF
v_gene: TRBV28; j_gene: TRBJ1-1; abundance: -; d_gene: -; CDR3nt: TGTGCCAGCAGTTTCTCCTTCCGGAACACTGAAGCTTTCTTT; CDR3aa: CASSFSFRNTEAFF